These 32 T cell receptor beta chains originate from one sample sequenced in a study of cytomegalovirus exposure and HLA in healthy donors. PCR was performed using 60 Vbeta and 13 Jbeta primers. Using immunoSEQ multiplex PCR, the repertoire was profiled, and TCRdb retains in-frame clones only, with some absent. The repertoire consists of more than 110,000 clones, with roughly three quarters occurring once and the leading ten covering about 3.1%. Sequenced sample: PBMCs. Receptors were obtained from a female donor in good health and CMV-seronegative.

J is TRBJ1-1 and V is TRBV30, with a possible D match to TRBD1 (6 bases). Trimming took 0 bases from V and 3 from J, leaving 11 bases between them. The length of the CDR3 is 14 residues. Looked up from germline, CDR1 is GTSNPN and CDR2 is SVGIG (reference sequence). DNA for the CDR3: TGTGCCTGGAGTGTCAGCGCAGGGGACACTGAAGCTTTCTTT. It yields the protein CAWSVSAGDTEAFF.

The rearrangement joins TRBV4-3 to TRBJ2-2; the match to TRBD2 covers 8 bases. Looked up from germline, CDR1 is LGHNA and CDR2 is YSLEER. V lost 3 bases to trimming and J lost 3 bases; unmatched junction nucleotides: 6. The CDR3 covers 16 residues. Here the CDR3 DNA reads TGCGCCAGCAGCCAGTTTAGCGGGGAGGACACCGGGGAGCTGTTTTTT. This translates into CASSQFSGEDTGELFF.

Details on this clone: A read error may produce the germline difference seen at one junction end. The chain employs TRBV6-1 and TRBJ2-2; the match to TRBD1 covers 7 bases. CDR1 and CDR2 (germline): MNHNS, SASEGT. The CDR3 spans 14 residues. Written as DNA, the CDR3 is TGTGCCGGCAGTAGTACAGGGGACACCGGGGAGCTGTTTTTT. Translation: CAGSSTGDTGELFF.

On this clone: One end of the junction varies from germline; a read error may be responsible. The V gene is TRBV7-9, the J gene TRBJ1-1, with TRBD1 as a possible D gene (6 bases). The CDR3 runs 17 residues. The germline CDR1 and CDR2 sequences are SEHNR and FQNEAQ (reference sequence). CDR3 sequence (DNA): TGTTCCAGCAGCTTAGTAGGGGGTGCCAACGGGAACACTGAAGCTTTCTTT. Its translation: CSSSLVGGANGNTEAFF.

As DNA, the CDR3 is TGTGCCAGCAGCACACAGACAGGGATTAACTATGGCTACACCTTC. Protein: CASSTQTGINYGYTF. The rearrangement links TRBV7-2 to TRBJ1-2; TRBD1 aligns across 7 bases. The CDR3 runs 15 residues. Looked up from germline, CDR1 is SGHTA and CDR2 is FQGNSA. Trimming removed 5 bases from V and 1 base from J; junction bases left unmatched: 7. Full variable domain (remainder filled in from reference TRBV7-2 and TRBJ1-2): GAGVSQSPSNKVTEKGKDVELRCDPISGHTALYWYRQSLGQGLEFLIYFQGNSAPDKSGLPSDRFSAERTGGSVSTLTIQRTQQEDSAVYLCASSTQTGINYGYTFGSGTRLTVV.

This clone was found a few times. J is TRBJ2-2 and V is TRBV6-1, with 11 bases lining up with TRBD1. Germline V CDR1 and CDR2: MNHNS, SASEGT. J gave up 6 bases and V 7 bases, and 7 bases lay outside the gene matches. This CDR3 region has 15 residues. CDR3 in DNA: TGTGCCAGCACCTATGGGGGACAGGGGGCCGGGGAGCTGTTTTTT. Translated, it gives CASTYGGQGAGELFF.

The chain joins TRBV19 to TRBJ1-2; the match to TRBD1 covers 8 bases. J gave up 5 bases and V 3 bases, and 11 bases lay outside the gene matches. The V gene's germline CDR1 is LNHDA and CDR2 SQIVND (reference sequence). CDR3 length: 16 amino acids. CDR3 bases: TGTGCCAGTAGTATGGTTGGACAGGGACCTAGGTATGGCTACACCTTC. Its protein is CASSMVGQGPRYGYTF.

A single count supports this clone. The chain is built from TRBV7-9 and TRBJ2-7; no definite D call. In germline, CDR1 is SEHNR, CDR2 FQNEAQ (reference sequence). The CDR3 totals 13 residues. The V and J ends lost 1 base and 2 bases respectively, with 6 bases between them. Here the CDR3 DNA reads TGTGCCAGCAGCTTAGGAGGCACCTACGAGCAGTACTTC. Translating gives CASSLGGTYEQYF. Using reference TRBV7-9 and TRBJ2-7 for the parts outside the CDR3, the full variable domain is DTGVSQNPRHKITKRGQNVTFRCDPISEHNRLYWYRQTLGQGPEFLTYFQNEAQLEKSRLLSDRFSAERPKGSFSTLEIQRTEQGDSAMYLCASSLGGTYEQYFGPGTRLTVT.

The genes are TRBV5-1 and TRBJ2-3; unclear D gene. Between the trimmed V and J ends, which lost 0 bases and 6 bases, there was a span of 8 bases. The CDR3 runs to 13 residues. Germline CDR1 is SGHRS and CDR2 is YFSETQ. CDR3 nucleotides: TGCGCCAGCAGCTTGGAAGTCGAGGATACGCAGTATTTT. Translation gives CASSLEVEDTQYF.

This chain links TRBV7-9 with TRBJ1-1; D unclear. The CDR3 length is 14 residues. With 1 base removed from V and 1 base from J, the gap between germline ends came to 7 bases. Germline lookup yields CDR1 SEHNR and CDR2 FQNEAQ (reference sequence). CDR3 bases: TGTGCCAGCAGCTTAGGCGCGGGGAACACTGAAGCTTTCTTT. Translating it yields CASSLGAGNTEAFF. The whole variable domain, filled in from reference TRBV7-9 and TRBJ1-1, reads DTGVSQNPRHKITKRGQNVTFRCDPISEHNRLYWYRQTLGQGPEFLTYFQNEAQLEKSRLLSDRFSAERPKGSFSTLEIQRTEQGDSAMYLCASSLGAGNTEAFFGQGTRLTVV.

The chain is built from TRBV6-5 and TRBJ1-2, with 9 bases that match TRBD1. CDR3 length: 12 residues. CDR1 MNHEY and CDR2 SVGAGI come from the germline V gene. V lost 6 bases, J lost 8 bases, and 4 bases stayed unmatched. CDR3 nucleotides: TGTGCCAGCAGCCGGACAGGGGAAGGCTACACCTTC. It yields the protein CASSRTGEGYTF.

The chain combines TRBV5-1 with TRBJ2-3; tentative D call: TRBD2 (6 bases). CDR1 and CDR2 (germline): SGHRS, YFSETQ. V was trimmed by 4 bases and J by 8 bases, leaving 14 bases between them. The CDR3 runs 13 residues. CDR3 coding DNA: TGCGCCAGCAGCGTTACGGGAGCCGGTACGCAGTATTTT. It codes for CASSVTGAGTQYF.

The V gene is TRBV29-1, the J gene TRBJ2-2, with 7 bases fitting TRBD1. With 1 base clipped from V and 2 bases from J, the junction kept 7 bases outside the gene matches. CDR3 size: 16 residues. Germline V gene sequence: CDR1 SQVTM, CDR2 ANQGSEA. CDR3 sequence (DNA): TGCAGCGTTGAAGCCTTAATAGGGGGCAACACCGGGGAGCTGTTTTTT. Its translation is CSVEALIGGNTGELFF.

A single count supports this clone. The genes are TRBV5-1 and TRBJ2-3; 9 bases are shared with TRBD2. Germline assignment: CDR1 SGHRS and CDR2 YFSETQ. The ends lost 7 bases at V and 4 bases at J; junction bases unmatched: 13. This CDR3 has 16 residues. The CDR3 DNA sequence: TGCGCCAGCTTCACACGCGGCGGGGGGGCCGCAGATACGCAGTATTTT. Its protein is CASFTRGGGAADTQYF. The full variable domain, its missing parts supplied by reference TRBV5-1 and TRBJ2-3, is KAGVTQTPRYLIKTRGQQVTLSCSPISGHRSVSWYQQTPGQGLQFLFEYFSETQRNKGNFPGRFSGRQFSNSRSEMNVSTLELGDSALYLCASFTRGGGAADTQYFGPGTRLTVL.

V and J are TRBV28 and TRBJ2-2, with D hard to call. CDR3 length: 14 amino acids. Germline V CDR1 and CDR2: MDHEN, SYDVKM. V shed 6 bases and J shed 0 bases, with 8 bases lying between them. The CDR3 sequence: CASRTGTNTGELFF. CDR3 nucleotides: TGTGCCAGCAGAACGGGTACGAACACCGGGGAGCTGTTTTTT.

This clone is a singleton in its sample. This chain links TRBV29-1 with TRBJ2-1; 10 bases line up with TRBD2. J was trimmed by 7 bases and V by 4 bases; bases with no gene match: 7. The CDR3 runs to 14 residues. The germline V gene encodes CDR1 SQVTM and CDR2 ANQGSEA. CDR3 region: CSVGPSGRGNEQFF. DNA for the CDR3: TGCAGCGTTGGCCCTAGCGGGAGAGGTAATGAGCAGTTCTTC.

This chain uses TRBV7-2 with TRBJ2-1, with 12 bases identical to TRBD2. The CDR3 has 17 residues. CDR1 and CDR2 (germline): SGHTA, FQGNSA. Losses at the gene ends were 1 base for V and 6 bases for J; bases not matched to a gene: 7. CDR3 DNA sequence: TGTGCCAGCAGCTTAGGGACTAGCGGGATTAGGGTCAATGAGCAGTTCTTC. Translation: CASSLGTSGIRVNEQFF.

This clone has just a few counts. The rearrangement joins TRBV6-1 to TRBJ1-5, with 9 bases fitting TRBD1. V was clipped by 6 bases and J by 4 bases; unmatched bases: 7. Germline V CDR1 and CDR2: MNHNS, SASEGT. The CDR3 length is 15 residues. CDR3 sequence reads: CASRPPGTGNQPQHF. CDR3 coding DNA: TGTGCCAGCAGGCCCCCGGGGACAGGGAATCAGCCCCAGCATTTT.

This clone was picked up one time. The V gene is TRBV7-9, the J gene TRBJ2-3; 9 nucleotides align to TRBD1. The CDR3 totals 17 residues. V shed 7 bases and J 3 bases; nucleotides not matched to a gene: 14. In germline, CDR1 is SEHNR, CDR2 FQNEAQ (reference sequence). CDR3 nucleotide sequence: TGTGCCAGCATATTTCCTCCCGGGACAGGGCCTACAGATACGCAGTATTTT. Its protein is CASIFPPGTGPTDTQYF.

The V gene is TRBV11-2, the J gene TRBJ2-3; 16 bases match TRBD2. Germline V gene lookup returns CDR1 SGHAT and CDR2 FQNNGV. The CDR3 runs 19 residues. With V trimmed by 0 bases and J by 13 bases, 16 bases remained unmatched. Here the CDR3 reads CASSLDSPGTSGRASAEYF. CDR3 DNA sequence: TGTGCCAGCAGCTTAGATTCACCCGGGACTAGCGGGAGGGCCTCCGCCGAGTATTTT.

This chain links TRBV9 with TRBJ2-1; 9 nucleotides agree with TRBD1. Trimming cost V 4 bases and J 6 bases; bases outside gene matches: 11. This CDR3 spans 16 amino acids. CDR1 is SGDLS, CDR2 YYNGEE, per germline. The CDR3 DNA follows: TGTGCCAGCAGCTTCTCCGGGACAGGGACCCTCAATGAGCAGTTCTTC. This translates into CASSFSGTGTLNEQFF.

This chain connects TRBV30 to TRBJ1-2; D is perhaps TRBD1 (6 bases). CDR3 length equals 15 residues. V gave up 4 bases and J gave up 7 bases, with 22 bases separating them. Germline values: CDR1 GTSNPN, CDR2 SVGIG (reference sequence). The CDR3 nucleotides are TGTGCCTGGAACCAGGGACAACGGCATCCGAGTGGCTACACCTTC. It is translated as CAWNQGQRHPSGYTF.

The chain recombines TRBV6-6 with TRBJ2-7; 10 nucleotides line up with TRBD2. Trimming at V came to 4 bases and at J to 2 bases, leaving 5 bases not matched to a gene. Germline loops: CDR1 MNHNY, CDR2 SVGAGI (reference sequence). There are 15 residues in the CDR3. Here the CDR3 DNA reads TGTGCCAGCAGTTGGACCGGGACTAGCGCCTACGAGCAGTACTTC. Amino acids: CASSWTGTSAYEQYF.

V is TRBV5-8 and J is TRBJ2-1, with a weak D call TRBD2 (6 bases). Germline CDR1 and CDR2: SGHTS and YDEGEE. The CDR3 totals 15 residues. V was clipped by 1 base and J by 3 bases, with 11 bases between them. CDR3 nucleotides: TGTGCCAGCAGCTTGATCGGGGGATTCTACAATGAGCAGTTCTTC. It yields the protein CASSLIGGFYNEQFF.

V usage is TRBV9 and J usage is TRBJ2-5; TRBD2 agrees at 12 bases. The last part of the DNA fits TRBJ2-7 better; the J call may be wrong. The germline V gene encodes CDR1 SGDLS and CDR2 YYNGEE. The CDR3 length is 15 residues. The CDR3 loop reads CASSVTSGGTYEQYF. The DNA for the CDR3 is TGTGCCAGCAGCGTTACTAGCGGGGGGACCTACGAGCAGTACTTC.

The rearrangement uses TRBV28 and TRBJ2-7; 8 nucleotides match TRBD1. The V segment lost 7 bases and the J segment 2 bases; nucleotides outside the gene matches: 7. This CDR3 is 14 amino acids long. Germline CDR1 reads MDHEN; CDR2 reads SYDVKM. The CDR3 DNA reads TGTGCCAGCACCCCTCAGACAGGGGCCTACGAGCAGTACTTC. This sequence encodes CASTPQTGAYEQYF. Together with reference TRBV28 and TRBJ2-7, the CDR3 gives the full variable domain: DVKVTQSSRYLVKRTGEKVFLECVQDMDHENMFWYRQDPGLGLRLIYFSYDVKMKEKGDIPEGYSVSREKKERFSLILESASTNQTSMYLCASTPQTGAYEQYFGPGTRLTVT.

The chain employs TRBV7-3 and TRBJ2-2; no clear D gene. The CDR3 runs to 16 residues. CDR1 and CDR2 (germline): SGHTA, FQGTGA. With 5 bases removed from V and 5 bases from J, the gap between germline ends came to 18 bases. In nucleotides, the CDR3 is TGTGCCAGCAGCCCTTTAGGTGCCCTGAGGACCGGGGAGCTGTTTTTT. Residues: CASSPLGALRTGELFF. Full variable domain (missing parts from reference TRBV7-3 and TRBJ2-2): GAGVSQTPSNKVTEKGKYVELRCDPISGHTALYWYRQSLGQGPEFLIYFQGTGAADDSGLPNDRFFAVRPEGSVSTLKIQRTERGDSAVYLCASSPLGALRTGELFFGEGSRLTVL.

The CDR3 loop is CASSLQGAENTEAFF. Written as DNA, the CDR3 is TGCGCCAGCAGCCTACAGGGGGCCGAGAACACTGAAGCTTTCTTT. The gene calls are TRBV4-3 and TRBJ1-1; 9 bases match TRBD1. Germline loops: CDR1 LGHNA, CDR2 YSLEER. V was clipped by 4 bases and J by 1 base; unmatched bases: 4. CDR3 length: 15 residues.

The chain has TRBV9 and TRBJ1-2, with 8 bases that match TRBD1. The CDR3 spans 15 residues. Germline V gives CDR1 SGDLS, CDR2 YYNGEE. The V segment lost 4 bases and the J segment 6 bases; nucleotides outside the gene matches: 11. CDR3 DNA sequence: TGTGCCAGCAGCTTGTACCAGGGGGCGCGGGATGGCTACACCTTC. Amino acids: CASSLYQGARDGYTF.

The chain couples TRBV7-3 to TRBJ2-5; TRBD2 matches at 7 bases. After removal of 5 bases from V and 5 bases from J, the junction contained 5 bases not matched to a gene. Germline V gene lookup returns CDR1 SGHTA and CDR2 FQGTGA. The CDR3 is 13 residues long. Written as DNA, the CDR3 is TGTGCCAGCAGCCTCGGGACTATCGAGACCCAGTACTTC. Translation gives CASSLGTIETQYF.

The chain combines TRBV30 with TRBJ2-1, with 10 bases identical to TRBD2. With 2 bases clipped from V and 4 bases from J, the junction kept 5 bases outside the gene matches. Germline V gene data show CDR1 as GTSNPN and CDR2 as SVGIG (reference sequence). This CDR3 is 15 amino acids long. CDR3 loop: CAWSKRTSGYNEQFF. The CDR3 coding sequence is TGTGCCTGGAGTAAGAGGACTAGCGGTTACAATGAGCAGTTCTTC.

CDR3 DNA: TGTGCCAGCAGCGTAGAGCCCGGGACTAGTCCTTCCGAGCAGTACTTC. This codes for CASSVEPGTSPSEQYF. V and J are TRBV9 and TRBJ2-7, with TRBD2 identical over 8 bases. V was clipped by 0 bases and J by 6 bases; unmatched bases: 11. The CDR3 consists of 16 residues. Germline lookup yields CDR1 SGDLS and CDR2 YYNGEE.